The 16 T cell receptor beta chains reported below all come from one sample, sequenced in a study of kidney transplant recipient with SARS-CoV-2 infection. TCRdb called the reads again in MiXCR, with one record for every CDR3 protein. Of roughly 250,000 distinct CDR3 sequences listed, 29% are singletons. The specimen was a blood sample, collected at baseline and between days 110 and 120 from a kidney transplant recipient. These receptors were obtained from a male patient aged 30 to 40 who had COVID-19 and was a kidney transplant recipient. Some T cells could come from the graft donor.

On this clonotype: A much larger clone lies a single base off, so this may be a read error. It is likely a read error, because the conserved phenylalanine at the end of the CDR3 is missing. The chain has TRBV7-9 and TRBJ1-2; unclear D gene. Germline V gene sequence: CDR1 SEHNR, CDR2 FQNEAQ (reference sequence). The CDR3 extends over 17 amino acids. Trimming took 5 bases from V and 4 from J, leaving 23 bases between them. The CDR3 is CASSESSYHGKTYGYTL. CDR3 sequence (DNA): TGTGCCAGCAGCGAATCATCATACCATGGAAAGACCTATGGCTACACCCTC.

This clonotype has at least ten counts. The chain couples TRBV20-1 to TRBJ2-5; 7 nucleotides match TRBD2. After removal of 2 bases from V and 2 bases from J, the junction contained 2 bases not matched to a gene. The CDR3 covers 13 residues. CDR1 and CDR2 (germline): DFQATT, SNEGSKA (reference sequence). As DNA, the CDR3 is TGCAGTGCTAGAAAGCGGGGACAAGAGACCCAGTACTTC. It is translated as CSARKRGQETQYF.

Worth noting for this clonotype: Just one base apart from a much larger clone, this may be a read error. This chain uses TRBV11-3 with TRBJ2-4, with D possibly being TRBD1 (6 bases). Germline V lookup: CDR1 SGHNT, CDR2 YENEEA. The CDR3 covers 15 residues. CDR3 loop: CASSRTGSSYNEQLF. CDR3 in DNA: TGTGCCAGCAGCCGAACAGGGTCTTCCTACAATGAGCAGCTCTTC.

This chain connects TRBV10-1 to TRBJ2-3; TRBD2 aligns across 10 bases. Germline lookup yields CDR1 WNHNN and CDR2 SYGVQD (reference sequence). Trimming cost V 4 bases and J 3 bases; bases outside gene matches: 13. The CDR3 length is 18 residues. The CDR3: CASSGVLAGEVGTDTQYF. CDR3 DNA sequence: TGCGCCAGCAGTGGTGTCCTAGCGGGAGAGGTTGGGACAGATACGCAGTATTTT.

The CDR3 region is CASSELRDRTGVYGYTF. CDR3 bases: TGTGCCAGCAGTGAATTAAGAGACCGGACAGGGGTCTATGGCTACACCTTC. J is TRBJ1-2 and V is TRBV6-1; 9 positions agree with TRBD1. CDR3 length equals 17 residues. The V segment lost 2 bases and the J segment 4 bases; nucleotides outside the gene matches: 11. In germline, CDR1 is MNHNS, CDR2 SASEGT.

This clonotype was seen at least ten times. The V call is TRBV3-1, the J call TRBJ2-5, with unresolved D. The germline V gene encodes CDR1 LGHDT and CDR2 YNNKEL (reference sequence). The CDR3 consists of 14 residues. The germline V and J ends were trimmed by 0 bases and 4 bases, with 9 bases remaining between them. CDR3 residues: CASSQEHRVETQYF. Here the CDR3 DNA reads TGTGCCAGCAGCCAAGAACACCGCGTAGAGACCCAGTACTTC.

Only one count was recorded for this clonotype. A much larger clone sits a single nucleotide away, making a read error possible. The chain recombines TRBV6-2 or TRBV6-3 with TRBJ1-1, with D uncertain. The CDR3 length is 14 residues. CDR1 is MNHEY and CDR2 is SVGEGT in the germline V gene. CDR3: CASSSYLGNAEAFF. The CDR3 nucleotides are TGTGCCAGCAGTTCCTACCTAGGGAACGCTGAAGCTTTCTTT.

This clonotype was detected a few times. The V gene is TRBV14, the J gene TRBJ2-3; 9 nucleotides agree with TRBD2. The CDR3 is 18 residues long. The junction had 12 bases not matched to a gene; V was cut back by 4 bases and J by 1 base. Per the germline V gene, CDR1 is SGHDN and CDR2 is FVKESK. The CDR3, as DNA: TGTGCCAGCAGCCGCCTAGTAGCGGGAGAGAGGGGCACAGATACGCAGTATTTT. Translated, it gives CASSRLVAGERGTDTQYF. Full variable domain (rest looked up from reference TRBV14 and TRBJ2-3): EAGVTQFPSHSVIEKGQTVTLRCDPISGHDNLYWYRRVMGKEIKFLLHFVKESKQDESGMPNNRFLAERTGGTYSTLKVQPAELEDSGVYFCASSRLVAGERGTDTQYFGPGTRLTVL.

For this clonotype: Lacking the conserved final phenylalanine or tryptophan, this CDR3 likely reflects a read error. V usage is TRBV11-2 and J usage is TRBJ1-1; D not certain. V gave up 5 bases and J gave up 5 bases, with 21 bases separating them. CDR3 length equals 16 residues. CDR1 and CDR2 (germline): SGHAT, FQNNGV. CDR3 in DNA: TGTGCCAGCAGCCCGACTCCGTGGGTTATGACGACTGAAGCTTTCCTT. Translation: CASSPTPWVMTTEAFL.

For this clonotype: A much more abundant neighbour one base away suggests this may be a read error. The chain couples TRBV3-1 to TRBJ2-5, with D uncertain. In germline, CDR1 is LGHDT, CDR2 YNNKEL (reference sequence). CDR3 length equals 17 residues. The CDR3 reads CASSPMHPISFSETQHF. CDR3 sequence (DNA): TGTGCCAGCAGCCCAATGCATCCCATTTCTTTCTCTGAGACCCAGCACTTC.

This clonotype showed up many times. This chain links TRBV12-3 or TRBV12-4 with TRBJ2-2; 7 positions agree with TRBD1. The trim removed 4 bases at V and 1 base at J, leaving 6 bases unmatched. The CDR3 has 16 amino acids. The CDR3 region has the DNA TGTGCCAGCAGTTCCCCGACAGGGCGGAACACCGGGGAGCTGTTTTTT. This encodes CASSSPTGRNTGELFF.

This clonotype appeared many times. V and J are TRBV6-2 or TRBV6-3 and TRBJ1-2; 8 bases are shared with TRBD1. The CDR3 loop spans 15 amino acids. V lost 0 bases to trimming and J lost 5 bases; unmatched junction nucleotides: 5. Germline values: CDR1 MNHEY, CDR2 SVGEGT. CDR3 protein: CASSYSSRGQYGYTF. CDR3 nucleotides: TGTGCCAGCAGTTACTCGAGCAGGGGGCAATATGGCTACACCTTC.

This clonotype was seen repeatedly, ten times or more. This sequence joins TRBV6-1 and TRBJ2-1; 10 positions match TRBD2. Germline values: CDR1 MNHNS, CDR2 SASEGT. This CDR3 contains 19 residues. J gave up 6 bases and V 2 bases, and 16 bases lay outside the gene matches. The CDR3 nucleotides read TGTGCCAGCAGTGAACAGGCTAGCGGGAGTTATAACATAGCCAATGAGCAGTTCTTC. It yields the protein CASSEQASGSYNIANEQFF.

This clonotype has ten or more counts. V usage is TRBV6-5 and J usage is TRBJ1-2; perhaps TRBD1 as D (6 bases). V was pared by 7 bases and J by 4 bases, with 19 bases between. CDR1 MNHEY and CDR2 SVGAGI come from the germline V gene. The CDR3 is made up of 15 amino acids. The DNA of the CDR3 is TGTGCCAGCACCCTGACAGGCCACTCTAGCTATGGCTACACCTTC. It codes for CASTLTGHSSYGYTF.

Many counts were recorded for this clonotype. The chain couples TRBV19 to TRBJ2-2, with a possible D match to TRBD2 (5 bases). CDR3 length equals 16 residues. Germline lookup yields CDR1 LNHDA and CDR2 SQIVND (reference sequence). The V end was cut by 8 bases, the J end by 2 bases, with 18 bases between. The CDR3 protein is CASRPGAGLNTGELFF. CDR3 DNA sequence: TGTGCCAGTCGCCCCGGAGCCGGACTTAACACCGGGGAGCTGTTTTTT.

In regard to this clonotype: A much larger clone is a single base away; this may be a read error. The V call is TRBV10-3, the J call TRBJ1-4; D may be TRBD1 (5 bases). Germline V CDR1 and CDR2: ENHRY, SYGVKD. CDR3 length: 13 amino acids. The CDR3 region has the DNA TGTGCCATCAGCCCAGGGTCTAATGAAAAACTGCTTTTT. Translated, it gives CAISPGSNEKLLF.